This T cell receptor (beta chain) was sequenced in a study of radiation and T cells in renal cell carcinoma. Germline CDR1 is SGHDT and CDR2 is YYEEEE. The germline V and J ends were trimmed by 0 bases and 5 bases, with 3 bases remaining between them. This CDR3 contains 12 residues. Treatment meaning: treatment-naive control, cytoreductive nephrectomy. Treatment-naive patients without radiation supplied the control tumors at nephrectomy. Libraries were prepared by immunoSEQ multiplex PCR; TCRdb keeps only in-frame clonotypes and omits some of them. The sample shows 8,000 to 8,500 clones, approximately 60% of them seen only once.

This specimen consisted of tumor tissue, obtained from a patient whose treatment was nephrectomy without radiotherapy. This TCR came from a man aged 55 to 69 with renal cell carcinoma. The genes are TRBV5-6 and TRBJ1-5; D is unresolved. The CDR3 spells CASSLVDQPQHF. In DNA, the CDR3 is TGTGCCAGCAGCTTGGTAGATCAGCCCCAGCATTTT.